These T cell receptor beta chains were read from a single sample in a study of T cell responses to AZD1222 COVID-19 vaccine. Some clones are missing from TCRdb's copy, which holds only in-frame ones; the method was immunoSEQ multiplex PCR. Altogether some 140,000 clones are present, approximately 90% being singletons, with the ten largest covering 2.5% to 3.5%. Source: peripheral blood, taken on day 0 of AZD1222 vaccination. The receptors derive from an adult in good health. The CDR3 runs from the conserved cysteine through the conserved F or W. Each record gives: clone size, V gene, J gene, D gene, CDR3 DNA, CDR3 protein. D genes are given only for firm matches. Not all rows give a size; the values are once, few, many and, for expanded clones, a class.

>NA|TRBV19|TRBJ2-2|NA
TGTGCCAGTAGTATATTGACGAACACCGGGGAGCTGTTTTTT
CASSILTNTGELFF
>NA|TRBV7-3|TRBJ2-5|TRBD2
TGTGCCAGCAGCCGACTAGCGGGAGTCGGGGAGACCCAGTACTTC
CASSRLAGVGETQYF
>NA|TRBV12-5|TRBJ1-2|TRBD1
TGTGCTAGTGGTTTAGGGACAGGTGGCTACACCTTC
CASGLGTGGYTF
>NA|TRBV6-6|TRBJ1-2|NA
TGTGCCAGCAGTTACTTCGAGGGAGACTATGGCTACACCTTC
CASSYFEGDYGYTF
>NA|TRBV14|TRBJ2-5|NA
TGTGCCAGCAGCCAAGTACAGCCCGGGGCCCAGTACTTC
CASSQVQPGAQYF
>NA|TRBV7-8|TRBJ1-4|NA
TGTGCCAGCAGCCTAACGGAACATAATGAAAAACTGTTTTTT
CASSLTEHNEKLFF
>NA|TRBV4-3|TRBJ2-1|NA
TGCGCCAGCAGCCAAGAGCCAGGACTACGCGCTTTCTTC
CASSQEPGLRAFF
>NA|TRBV7-2|TRBJ1-2|NA
TGTGCCAGCAGTCAATCCGCCGGGGGCCTTAACTATGGCTACACCTTC
CASSQSAGGLNYGYTF
>NA|TRBV7-3|TRBJ1-1|NA
TGTGCCAGCACCAAGGAAGGGGGCACTGAAGCTTTCTTT
CASTKEGGTEAFF
>NA|TRBV6-1|TRBJ1-4|NA
TGTGCCAGCAGTGATAGAGGACACTTTAATGAAAAACTGTTTTTT
CASSDRGHFNEKLFF
>NA|TRBV30|TRBJ2-2|NA
TGTGCCTGGAGTTACGGAAAGAACACCGGGGAGCTGTTTTTT
CAWSYGKNTGELFF
>NA|TRBV15|TRBJ1-1|NA
TGTGCCACCAGCAGGATGCTAAACACTGAAGCTTTCTTT
CATSRMLNTEAFF
>NA|TRBV9|TRBJ2-3|NA
TGTGCCAGCAGCGTGGGCTCCATGAGGGACCTCACAGATACGCAGTATTTT
CASSVGSMRDLTDTQYF
>few|TRBV27|TRBJ2-7|NA
TGTGCCAGCAGTTTATCGGGTGTCGGGTACGAGCAGTACTTC
CASSLSGVGYEQYF
>NA|TRBV2|TRBJ2-3|NA
TGTGCCAGCAGTGAAGCGCGGTCGGATACGCAGTATTTT
CASSEARSDTQYF
>NA|TRBV2|TRBJ1-1|NA
TGTGCCAGCCTCCTATTGCAGGGACTCTTAGGTTCGGAAGCTTTCTTT
CASLLLQGLLGSEAFF
>NA|TRBV27|TRBJ2-5|TRBD2
TGTGCCAGCAGTTTCGCAGCGGGGGTTGAGACCCAGTACTTC
CASSFAAGVETQYF
>NA|TRBV5-1|TRBJ2-1|NA
TGCGCCAGCAGTTGGGGGCCCTACAATGAGCAGTTCTTC
CASSWGPYNEQFF
>NA|TRBV11-2|TRBJ2-3|NA
TGTGCCAGCAGCTTATTGGGGGCCCCCGCAGATACGCAGTATTTT
CASSLLGAPADTQYF
>NA|TRBV20-1|TRBJ1-3|NA
TGCAGTGCTAGTCGTCGACTCCTCTCTGGAAACACCATATATTTT
CSASRRLLSGNTIYF
>NA|TRBV28|TRBJ2-1|NA
TGTGCCAGCAGGCGGGCGCCCTCCTACAATGAGCAGTTCTTC
CASRRAPSYNEQFF
>NA|TRBV6-1|TRBJ2-1|TRBD2
TGTGCCAGCAGTGAATACGGGGGGAGCTCCTACAATGAGCAGTTCTTC
CASSEYGGSSYNEQFF
>NA|TRBV4-3|TRBJ1-4|TRBD1
TGCGCCAGCAGCCAAGTATTTTACGTGGAGACAGGGGGTGAAAAACTGTTTTTT
CASSQVFYVETGGEKLFF
>NA|TRBV6-5|TRBJ1-2|NA
TGTGCCAGCAGCTCCCCAGGGAGGGAAGGCTACACCTTC
CASSSPGREGYTF
>NA|TRBV12-3/TRBV12-4|TRBJ1-2|NA
TGTGCCAGCAGCCCAGGGAACTATGGCTACACCTTC
CASSPGNYGYTF
>NA|TRBV5-1|TRBJ2-1|NA
TGCGCCAGCAGACCTGACAGATCCAATGAGCAGTTCTTC
CASRPDRSNEQFF
>NA|TRBV7-9|TRBJ2-3|TRBD2
TGTGCCAGCAGCTTAGGACTAGCGGGGGGAACTAGCACAGATACGCAGTATTTT
CASSLGLAGGTSTDTQYF
>NA|TRBV15|TRBJ2-6|NA
TGTGCCACCAGCGGCGGCGGTACTGGGGCCAACGTCCTGACTTTC
CATSGGGTGANVLTF
>NA|TRBV27|TRBJ2-7|TRBD2
TGTGCCAGCAGTACCGGGGCGGGGGGAGGTGAGCAGTACTTC
CASSTGAGGGEQYF
>NA|TRBV5-1|TRBJ2-1|TRBD2
TGCGCCAGCAGCTTGGCGACTAGCGGAAGCTACAATGAGCAGTTCTTC
CASSLATSGSYNEQFF
>NA|TRBV28|TRBJ1-6|TRBD1
TGTGCCAGCAGTCCGGGAGGGGGCGTCATCCTACCCCTCCACTTT
CASSPGGGVILPLHF
>NA|TRBV6-5|TRBJ1-6|NA
TGTGCCTGCAGACTCTCCTCGGTGAATTCACCCCTCCACTTT
CACRLSSVNSPLHF
>NA|TRBV19|TRBJ2-2|NA
TGTGCCACCGCCCCACAGGGGGGGACCGGGGAGCTGTTTTTT
CATAPQGGTGELFF
>once|TRBV18|TRBJ2-5|NA
TGTGCCAGCTCACCGAGGGTCGGAGAGACCCAGTACTTC
CASSPRVGETQYF
>NA|TRBV5-1|TRBJ1-2|TRBD1
TGCGCCAGCATGGGGACAGCCAACTATGGCTACACCTTC
CASMGTANYGYTF
>NA|TRBV5-8|TRBJ1-4|NA
TGTGCCAGCAGCGCGGACGGTGAAAAACTGTTTTTT
CASSADGEKLFF
>once|TRBV30|TRBJ2-1|NA
TGTGCCTGGAGTGTCGAGGTCAATGAGCAGTTCTTC
CAWSVEVNEQFF
>NA|TRBV5-1|TRBJ2-2|NA
NA
CASSSSGRGELFF
>NA|TRBV7-3|TRBJ2-1|NA
TGTGCCAGCAGCTTATTCCAGAGTCATGAGCAGTTCTTC
CASSLFQSHEQFF
>NA|TRBV6-5|TRBJ2-1|NA
TGTGCCAGCAGTCGAGGACCGGCAATAGGCAATGAGCAGTTCTTC
CASSRGPAIGNEQFF
>NA|TRBV7-8|TRBJ2-5|TRBD1
TGTGCCAGCAGCTTAGGGACAGGGGGTGAGACCCAGTACTTC
CASSLGTGGETQYF
>NA|TRBV5-1|TRBJ1-2|TRBD1
TGCGCCAGCAGCCATGGGACAGGGGTGACATTGTACTATGGCTACACCTTC
CASSHGTGVTLYYGYTF
>NA|TRBV7-8|TRBJ2-1|NA
TGTGCCAGCAGCTTAGGGGGGTTGGACTACAATGAGCAGTTCTTC
CASSLGGLDYNEQFF
>NA|TRBV5-5|TRBJ1-2|NA
TGTGCCAGCAGCTTGTCGGGGGGCTCGGTTGGCTACACCTTC
CASSLSGGSVGYTF
>NA|TRBV6-5|TRBJ1-4|NA
TGTGCCAGCAGTATACAGGGTTCTAATGAAAAACTGTTTTTT
CASSIQGSNEKLFF
>NA|TRBV28|TRBJ2-1|NA
TGTGCCAGCGGGGGAGCCTACAATGAGCAGTTCTTC
CASGGAYNEQFF